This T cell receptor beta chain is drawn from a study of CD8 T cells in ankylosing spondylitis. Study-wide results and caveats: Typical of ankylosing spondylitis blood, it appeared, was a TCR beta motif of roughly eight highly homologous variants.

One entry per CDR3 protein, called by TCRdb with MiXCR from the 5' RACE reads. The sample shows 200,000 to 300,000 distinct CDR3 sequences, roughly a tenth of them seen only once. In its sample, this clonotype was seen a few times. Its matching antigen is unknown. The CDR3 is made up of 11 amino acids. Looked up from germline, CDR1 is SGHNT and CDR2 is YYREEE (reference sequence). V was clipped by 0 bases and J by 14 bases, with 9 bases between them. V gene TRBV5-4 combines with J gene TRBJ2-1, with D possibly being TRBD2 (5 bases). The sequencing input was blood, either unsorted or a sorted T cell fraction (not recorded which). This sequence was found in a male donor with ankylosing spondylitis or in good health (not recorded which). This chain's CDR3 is CASSLAGVEFF. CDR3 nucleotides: TGTGCCAGCAGCTTGGCCGGGGTAGAGTTCTTC. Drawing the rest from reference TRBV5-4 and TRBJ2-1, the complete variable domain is ETGVTQSPTHLIKTRGQQVTLRCSSQSGHNTVSWYQQALGQGPQFIFQYYREEENGRGNFPPRFSGLQFPNYSSELNVNALELDDSALYLCASSLAGVEFFGPGTRLTVL.